This is a list of T cell receptor beta chains from one sample in a study of blood T cells in healthy people across ages. TCRdb re-called the 5' RACE reads with MiXCR, one entry per CDR3 protein. This table holds fewer than 2 million distinct CDR3 sequences, about two fifths found once. Sequenced sample: blood. These receptors came from a human donor in good health. CDR3s include the opening cysteine and the closing phenylalanine or tryptophan. The order of the fields is clone size, J gene, D gene, V gene, CDR3 DNA, CDR3 protein. D genes are given only for firm matches. The size of a clone is reported for some rows only, either as once, few or many, or as a class for expanded clones.

>NA|TRBJ2-3|NA|TRBV5-1
TGCGCCAGCAGCTTTATCGGGAGCACAGATACGCAGTATTTT
CASSFIGSTDTQYF
>NA|TRBJ2-7|TRBD1|TRBV7-8
TGTGCCAGCAGCTTCACGAGGGACAGGAGATACGAGCAGTACTTC
CASSFTRDRRYEQYF
>few|TRBJ2-1|TRBD2|TRBV4-3
TGCGCCAGCAGCCAAGATCTCCCGACTAGCGGGTACTACAATGAGCAGTTCTTC
CASSQDLPTSGYYNEQFF
>few|TRBJ2-1|NA|TRBV27
TGTGCCAGCACGAGGAGAGGTTACTACAATGAGCAGTTCTTC
CASTRRGYYNEQFF
>once|TRBJ2-5|TRBD2|TRBV10-3
TGTGCCATCTCATCCCAGAGCGGGGTAGGGCAAGAGACCCAGTACTTC
CAISSQSGVGQETQYF
>NA|TRBJ1-4|TRBD1|TRBV9
TGTGCCAGCAGTGCACGGACAGGAGATGAAAAACTGTTTTTT
CASSARTGDEKLFF
>NA|TRBJ2-6|TRBD1|TRBV7-2
TGTGCCAGCAGCTTGACAGGGTATGAGTCTGGGGCCAACGTCCTGACTTTC
CASSLTGYESGANVLTF
>NA|TRBJ1-6|TRBD1|TRBV20-1
TGCAGTGCTAGAGAAAAAGAGGAGGACAGGGGAATCCGAGGGTCCTATAATTCACCCCTCCACTTT
CSAREKEEDRGIRGSYNSPLHF
>few|TRBJ2-7|NA|TRBV3-1
TGTGCCAGCAGCCAAGATGAAGGTCACTACGAGCAGTACTTC
CASSQDEGHYEQYF
>NA|TRBJ1-1|NA|TRBV6-5
TGTGCCAGCAGTTACTCCCCAGACAACGCTGAAGCTTTCTTT
CASSYSPDNAEAFF
>few|TRBJ1-6|NA|TRBV27
TGTGCCAGCAGTTTAGTAGGACCGTCGAGATCACCCCTCCACTTT
CASSLVGPSRSPLHF
>few|TRBJ1-1|NA|TRBV4-2
TGTGCCAGCAGCCAAGACGAGGTTGGGGGGCCGGACACTGAAGCTTTCTTT
CASSQDEVGGPDTEAFF
>NA|TRBJ2-7|NA|TRBV4-3
TGCGCCAGCAGCCAGTATACAGGCTACAATGAGCAGTACTTC
CASSQYTGYNEQYF
>many|TRBJ2-7|NA|TRBV27
TGTGCCAGCAGTCTAAGCGGGACAGTTTACGAGCAGTACTTC
CASSLSGTVYEQYF
>NA|TRBJ1-1|TRBD1|TRBV29-1
TGCAGCGGAACTTCAGGGGGGACTGAAGCTTTCTTT
CSGTSGGTEAFF
>many|TRBJ2-5|TRBD2|TRBV20-1
TGCAGTGCTAGAGAGGGGGGGGGCCAAGAGACCCAGTACTTC
CSAREGGGQETQYF
>few|TRBJ2-5|NA|TRBV11-3
TGTGCCAGCAGACGAGACAGTAACCAAGAGACCCAGTACTTC
CASRRDSNQETQYF
>NA|TRBJ1-2|NA|TRBV6-1
TGTGCCAGCAGTGAGAGTCATTGGTTCGGCTACACCTTC
CASSESHWFGYTF
>few|TRBJ2-5|NA|TRBV10-3
TGTGCCATCAGTGTTGCGGGAACCCAAGAGACCCAGTACTTC
CAISVAGTQETQYF
>few|TRBJ2-5|NA|TRBV2
TGTGCCAGCAACTGGGCACAAGAGACCCAGTACTTC
CASNWAQETQYF
>few|TRBJ2-1|TRBD1|TRBV7-6
TGTGCCAGCAGCTGGGACAGGGGGTTGGATGAGCAGTTCTTC
CASSWDRGLDEQFF
>many|TRBJ2-5|TRBD2|TRBV7-2
TGTGCCAGCAGTTCTTACGGGGGGCAGTACTTC
CASSSYGGQYF
>few|TRBJ2-7|NA|TRBV5-5
TGTGCCAGCAGCCAACGGACCCAATACGAGCAGTACTTC
CASSQRTQYEQYF
>NA|TRBJ2-3|TRBD2|TRBV3-1
TGTGCCAGCAGCTCGAGACTAGCGGGGAAAGGAGATACGCAGTATTTT
CASSSRLAGKGDTQYF
>NA|TRBJ2-7|TRBD2|TRBV9
TGTACCAGCAGCGCCTCCGGGACTAGCGTATCCTACGAGCAGTACTTC
CTSSASGTSVSYEQYF
>NA|TRBJ2-7|NA|TRBV5-1
TGCGCCAGCAGCTTGTTTTCGGCAGGCGGAGGCTACGAGCAGTACTTC
CASSLFSAGGGYEQYF
>NA|TRBJ1-2|TRBD1|TRBV7-2
TGTGCCAGCAGCCCCAAATTGGGGACAGGGTATGGCTACACCTTC
CASSPKLGTGYGYTF
>once|TRBJ2-1|NA|TRBV2
TGTGCCAGCAGTGGAGGGACAACCTACAGTGAGCAGTTCTTC
CASSGGTTYSEQFF
>NA|TRBJ1-1|NA|TRBV13
TGTGCCAGCAGCTTAGTAGGACGGGAAATGACTGAAGCTTTCTTT
CASSLVGREMTEAFF
>NA|TRBJ1-2|NA|TRBV19
TGTGCCAGTAGTAGACGGGGACAATATGGCTACACCTTC
CASSRRGQYGYTF
>few|TRBJ1-2|TRBD1|TRBV9
TGTGCCAGCAGCGTAGACACAGGGGGGTATGGCTACACCTTC
CASSVDTGGYGYTF
>NA|TRBJ2-5|TRBD2|TRBV10-3
TGTGCCATCAGCCTCCGCGGGCTAGCGGGGGACCAAGAGACCCAGTACTTC
CAISLRGLAGDQETQYF
>NA|TRBJ2-5|NA|TRBV18
TGTGCCAGCTCACCACCCAGCCTCCAAGAGACCCAGTACTTC
CASSPPSLQETQYF
>many|TRBJ2-7|NA|TRBV7-2
TGTGCCAGCAGCGCATATTACGAGCAGTACTTC
CASSAYYEQYF
>NA|TRBJ2-7|NA|TRBV2
TGTGCCAGCACTCCAGGGGTCCACGCCTACGAGCAGTACTTC
CASTPGVHAYEQYF
>once|TRBJ1-2|NA|TRBV7-9
TGTGCGACAACCCCTGGGCAGAGGACAGCATCTAACTATGGCTACACCTTC
CATTPGQRTASNYGYTF
>few|TRBJ1-2|TRBD1|TRBV9
TGTGCCAGCAGCGTTAACCGGGACAGGGCCCCCAACTATGGCTACACCTTC
CASSVNRDRAPNYGYTF
>NA|TRBJ2-5|NA|TRBV7-9
TGTGCCAGCAGCTTAGGGGCCGTCTTAATTGGGGGAGAGACCCAGTACTTC
CASSLGAVLIGGETQYF
>NA|TRBJ2-5|TRBD1|TRBV5-1
TGCGCCAGCAGCTTGGCGGGGTCAGGGGGCCAACCAGAGACCCAGTACTTC
CASSLAGSGGQPETQYF
>few|TRBJ2-5|NA|TRBV7-2
TGTGCCAGCAGCTTAACTCCCACGGGGGCGTTGATAAAGACCCAGTACTTC
CASSLTPTGALIKTQYF
>NA|TRBJ1-5|NA|TRBV15
TGTGCCACCAGCAGAGAGCTGGCCTCCGGGTCCCAGCATTTT
CATSRELASGSQHF
>NA|TRBJ1-2|NA|TRBV3-1
TGTGCCAGCAGGAGTTTGAGCCTCGAAGGTCACTATGGTTACACCTTC
CASRSLSLEGHYGYTF
>NA|TRBJ2-7|NA|TRBV20-1
TGCAGTGCTACACAGGACCTTCTGCACGAGCAGTACTTC
CSATQDLLHEQYF
>NA|TRBJ2-5|TRBD2|TRBV5-6
TGTGCCAGCAGCTTCGGCGGGGGGAGTACGGAGACCCAGTACTTC
CASSFGGGSTETQYF
>few|TRBJ2-1|TRBD2|TRBV7-8
TGTGCCAGCAGCTTGGACCCTAGCGGGAGCTACAATGAGCAGTTCTTC
CASSLDPSGSYNEQFF
>few|TRBJ2-7|TRBD1|TRBV20-1
TGCAGTGCTAGTTTCGCAGGGGGCAATGTTTACGAGCAGTACTTC
CSASFAGGNVYEQYF
>NA|TRBJ2-1|NA|TRBV12-5
TGTGCTAGTGGTTTGGTAGGATCGGAGCAGTTCTTC
CASGLVGSEQFF
>few|TRBJ1-1|NA|TRBV7-2
TGTGCCAGCAGCTTCCCCCCCGCCGAAGCTTTCTTT
CASSFPPAEAFF
>NA|TRBJ2-7|NA|TRBV11-2
TGTGCCAGCAGCTCCAAGACAGGGCGGGACTACGAGCAGTACTTC
CASSSKTGRDYEQYF